This TCR beta chain originates from a study of tumor and adjacent non-tumor tissue in lung cancer. The overall study: Patients comprised about a dozen adenocarcinoma, 2 squamous cell carcinoma and 1 small cell lung cancer. The patients, approximately 9 men and about 5 women, were about 31 to 85 with stage I to III disease. General study findings and limits: Tumor repertoires had a smaller top 100 clone share than normal lung.

This sample's RNA came from whole unsorted tissue. This non-tumor lung sample came from over 3 cm beyond the tumor edge. Newly diagnosed lung cancer patients had thoracic surgery in China, August–late 2014, without prior chemotherapy. TCRbeta libraries were built with three rounds of nested PCR, modified from ARM-PCR. TCRdb reanalysed the multiplex PCR reads using MiXCR and keeps one entry per CDR3 protein. The sample holds 70,000 to 95,000 distinct CDR3 sequences, approximately 82% seen once. CDR3 length: 15 amino acids. Germline V lookup: CDR1 SGHNT, CDR2 YENEEA. Remarks on this clonotype: Its target is unknown. At one end the junction does not follow the germline gene, possibly because of a read error.

The chain recombines TRBV11-3 with TRBJ1-1; 7 positions agree with TRBD1. Input material: distant non-tumor lung tissue. The source is a man between 65 and 80 years old with non-small cell lung cancer. The CDR3 DNA follows: TGTGCCAACAGCTTAGATTCCCCTGACAGGGTTGAAACTTTCTTT. This gives the protein CANSLDSPDRVETFF.